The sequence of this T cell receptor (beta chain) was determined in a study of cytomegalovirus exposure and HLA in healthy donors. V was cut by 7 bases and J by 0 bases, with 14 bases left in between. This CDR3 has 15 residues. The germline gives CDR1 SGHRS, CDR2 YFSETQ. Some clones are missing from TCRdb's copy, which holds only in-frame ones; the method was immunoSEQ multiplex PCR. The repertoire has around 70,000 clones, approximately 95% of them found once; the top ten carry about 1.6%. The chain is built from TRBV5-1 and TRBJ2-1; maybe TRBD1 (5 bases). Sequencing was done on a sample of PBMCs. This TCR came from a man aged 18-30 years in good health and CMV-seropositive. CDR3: CASGKGSSSYNEQFF. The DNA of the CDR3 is TGCGCCAGCGGAAAGGGGTCCAGCTCCTACAATGAGCAGTTCTTC.